These T cell receptor beta chains were read from a single sample in a study of neurological immune-mediated disorders. MiXCR, applied by TCRdb to the 5' RACE reads, yields one record per CDR3 protein. Among roughly 60,000 distinct CDR3 sequences listed, around 3.8% were seen once. Sequences were obtained from CD4+ T cells from blood. These receptors came from a woman between 35 and 50 years old with multiple sclerosis. Both conserved end residues are part of each CDR3. A D gene is named only where the DNA matches it firmly. Clone sizes are shown as once, few, many or a size class.

d_gene	v_gene	j_gene	abundance	CDR3nt	CDR3aa
.	TRBV9	TRBJ1-5	many	TGTGCCAGCAGCGCAGGCCTCCTTGAGGGCAATCAGCCCCAGCATTTT	CASSAGLLEGNQPQHF
.	TRBV24-1	TRBJ2-7	many	TGTGCCACCAGTGATTCCGGACCCGGCTCCTACGAGCAGTACTTC	CATSDSGPGSYEQYF
.	TRBV5-1	TRBJ2-1	many	TGCGCCAGCAGCAAGGGGGAGGGGAGGAATGAGCAGTTCTTC	CASSKGEGRNEQFF
TRBD1	TRBV18	TRBJ1-1	many	TGTGCCAGCTCACCCGTGACAGGGCCTCCAGTGAACACTGAAGCTTTCTTT	CASSPVTGPPVNTEAFF
TRBD1	TRBV7-3	TRBJ1-2	many	TGTGCCAGCAGCTTACGGGGACAGGGTGAAGGCTACACCTTC	CASSLRGQGEGYTF
.	TRBV7-9	TRBJ2-1	many	TGTGCCAGCAGCTTAGCGGTAGCCCACAATGAGCAGTTCTTC	CASSLAVAHNEQFF
TRBD1	TRBV20-1	TRBJ1-4	many	TGCAGTGCGACAACGGACAGGGATGAAAAACTGTTTTTT	CSATTDRDEKLFF
TRBD2	TRBV29-1	TRBJ2-1	many	TGCAGCGTTGGGACTAGTAGGGCCTTTGAGCAGTTCTTC	CSVGTSRAFEQFF
.	TRBV3-1	TRBJ1-1	many	TGTGCCACAGGTGGAGTGGGCACTGAAGCTTTCTTT	CATGGVGTEAFF
.	TRBV5-1	TRBJ2-4	many	TGCGCCAGCAGCCTCCAGGGGCCTGAAAACATTCAGTACTTC	CASSLQGPENIQYF
TRBD2	TRBV20-1	TRBJ2-3	many	TGCAGTGCTAGACGCGGGGGGGCCGGGTTAGCAGATACGCAGTATTTT	CSARRGGAGLADTQYF
TRBD2	TRBV5-1	TRBJ2-2	many	TGCGCCAGCAGCTTGCCGCCGGGACTAGCGGGGGAGAACACCGGGGAGCTGTTTTTT	CASSLPPGLAGENTGELFF